The 28 T cell receptor beta chains below come from one sample, sequenced in a study of lymphopenia after photon versus proton radiotherapy. Produced via immunoSEQ multiplex PCR; TCRdb's table is partial and in-frame only. The sample carries tens of thousands of clones, over 65% recorded once. Here the sequenced sample was peripheral blood, taken from a patient treated with photon-based radiotherapy. These receptors all stem from a man over 45 with gastric cancer.

This chain uses TRBV2 with TRBJ2-1, with TRBD2 as a possible D gene (9 bases). The CDR3 totals 21 residues. Germline lookup yields CDR1 SNHLY and CDR2 FYNNEI. V was cut by 8 bases and J by 0 bases, with 32 bases left in between. This CDR3 is CASFGQGRLAGLGSSYNEQFF. CDR3 nucleotide sequence: TGTGCCAGCTTTGGACAGGGTAGGCTAGCGGGACTGGGCAGCTCCTACAATGAGCAGTTCTTC.

This rearrangement joins TRBV27 to TRBJ1-4; TRBD1 matches at 7 bases. Germline CDR1 reads MNHEY; CDR2 reads SMNVEV (reference sequence). Germline trimming cut 5 bases from V and 8 bases from J; bases unmatched to any gene: 11. The CDR3 is 15 residues long. The CDR3 nucleotides read TGTGCCAGCAGTCCCAGGGACAGAGGAAGAGAAAAACTGTTTTTT. This gives the protein CASSPRDRGREKLFF.

This clone was recorded a few times. The V and J genes are TRBV21-1 and TRBJ1-1; no check of the table's D call, TRBD1, against the DNA was made. TRBV21-1 counts as a pseudogene. The CDR3 contains 17 residues. CDR3 region: CASRLRGQGAINTEAFF. CDR3 in DNA: TGTGCCAGCAGGTTACGGGGACAGGGGGCGATCAACACTGAAGCTTTCTTT.

This CDR3 is CASSMGTGPSYEQYF. The CDR3 coding sequence is TGTGCCAGTAGTATGGGGACAGGGCCCTCCTACGAGCAGTACTTC. The chain carries TRBV19 and TRBJ2-7; the match to TRBD1 covers 9 bases. The V and J ends lost 3 bases and 0 bases, in that order; junction bases with no gene match: 3. The CDR3 spans 15 residues. Germline V gene lookup returns CDR1 LNHDA and CDR2 SQIVND (reference sequence).

In this sample, this clone turned up once. V is TRBV7-9 and J is TRBJ1-4; D call uncertain. Germline assignment: CDR1 SEHNR and CDR2 FQNEAQ (reference sequence). V was pared by 5 bases and J by 10 bases, with 20 bases between. This CDR3 spans 15 amino acids. The CDR3: CASSNEADNSGKLFF. The CDR3 nucleotides read TGTGCCAGCAGCAACGAAGCCGACAATTCCGGAAAACTGTTTTTT.

This rearrangement joins TRBV19 to TRBJ2-2; TRBD1 might be the D (5 bases). The ends were cut back, 7 bases at V and 0 bases at J, with 18 bases in the middle. Looked up from germline, CDR1 is LNHDA and CDR2 is SQIVND (reference sequence). The CDR3 runs 17 residues. The CDR3 loop is CASNQGFKFANTGELFF. The CDR3 nucleotides are TGTGCCAGTAATCAGGGATTTAAGTTTGCGAACACCGGGGAGCTGTTTTTT.

The V gene is TRBV2, the J gene TRBJ1-1; D unclear. This CDR3 has 12 residues. Germline V CDR1 and CDR2: SNHLY, FYNNEI. Trimming left V 4 bases short and J 1 base short, with 4 bases between. CDR3 nucleotides: TGTGCCAGCAGTGGGAGGAACACTGAAGCTTTCTTT. Protein sequence: CASSGRNTEAFF. The full variable domain, rest sourced from reference TRBV2 and TRBJ1-1, is EPEVTQTPSHQVTQMGQEVILRCVPISNHLYFYWYRQILGQKVEFLVSFYNNEISEKSEIFDDQFSVERPDGSNFTLKIRSTKLEDSAMYFCASSGRNTEAFFGQGTRLTVV.

The gene calls are TRBV7-9 and TRBJ2-7, with 13 bases matching TRBD2. The germline V gene has CDR1 SEHNR and CDR2 FQNEAQ (reference sequence). The CDR3 consists of 19 residues. V trimming: 3 bases; J trimming: 5 bases; junction bases outside the gene matches: 16. CDR3 residues: CASSFRGQPGTSGNHEQYF. The DNA for the CDR3 is TGTGCCAGCAGCTTCCGTGGACAGCCGGGGACTAGCGGGAACCACGAGCAGTACTTC.

The gene calls are TRBV7-3 and TRBJ1-1; D is unresolved. In germline, CDR1 is SGHTA, CDR2 FQGTGA. Trimming stripped 5 bases from V and 5 bases from J, with 9 bases between. CDR3 length: 12 amino acids. CDR3 region: CASSPTGTEAFF. The CDR3 nucleotides read TGTGCCAGCAGCCCGACGGGGACTGAAGCTTTCTTT.

This chain joins TRBV5-6 and TRBJ2-5, with 8 positions matching TRBD1. The CDR3 runs to 15 residues. The germline CDR1 and CDR2 sequences are SGHDT and YYEEEE. V lost 0 bases and J lost 5; bases outside the gene matches: 6. The CDR3 DNA reads TGTGCCAGCAGCTTGGAACTACAGGGGGAGGAGACCCAGTACTTC. Its protein product is CASSLELQGEETQYF.

The V gene is TRBV5-1, the J gene TRBJ1-2; 7 nucleotides match TRBD1. Germline loops: CDR1 SGHRS, CDR2 YFSETQ. V lost 4 bases, J lost 8 bases, and 14 bases stayed unmatched. This CDR3 region has 15 residues. As DNA, the CDR3 is TGCGCCAGCAGCGATCCGGGACAGACTTCTGGGGGCTACACCTTC. Protein product: CASSDPGQTSGGYTF.

V gene TRBV5-6 combines with J gene TRBJ1-1; D gene ambiguous. This CDR3 spans 15 amino acids. Trimming removed 2 bases at V and 3 bases at J, with 14 bases between. CDR1 is SGHDT, CDR2 YYEEEE, per germline. CDR3 sequence reads: CASSFRRIGDTEAFF. The CDR3 DNA reads as TGTGCCAGCAGCTTTAGAAGGATTGGGGACACTGAAGCTTTCTTT.

DNA for the CDR3: TGTGCCAGCAACCCCAGACAGAACACTGAAGCTTTCTTT. This encodes CASNPRQNTEAFF. The chain couples TRBV7-9 to TRBJ1-1; D ambiguous. Trimming pared 7 bases from V and 1 base from J, leaving 10 bases between. The CDR3 loop spans 13 amino acids. Germline assignment: CDR1 SEHNR and CDR2 FQNEAQ (reference sequence).

The gene calls are TRBV7-7 and TRBJ2-3; 10 positions agree with TRBD1. Germline lookup yields CDR1 SSHAT and CDR2 FNYEAQ (reference sequence). Trimming removed 3 bases from V and 6 bases from J; junction bases left unmatched: 0. This CDR3 has 13 residues. CDR3 sequence: CASSLDRGDTQYF. CDR3 coding DNA: TGTGCCAGCAGCTTGGACAGGGGGGATACGCAGTATTTT.

The rearrangement uses TRBV7-2 and TRBJ2-7; possibly TRBD1 for D (6 bases). CDR1 and CDR2 (germline): SGHTA, FQGNSA. The CDR3 runs to 14 residues. V shed 1 base and J shed 1 base, with 8 bases lying between them. The CDR3 reads CASSLVGASYEQYF. The CDR3 DNA follows: TGTGCCAGCAGCTTAGTGGGGGCTTCCTACGAGCAGTACTTC. The full variable domain, rest sourced from reference TRBV7-2 and TRBJ2-7, is GAGVSQSPSNKVTEKGKDVELRCDPISGHTALYWYRQSLGQGLEFLIYFQGNSAPDKSGLPSDRFSAERTGGSVSTLTIQRTQQEDSAVYLCASSLVGASYEQYFGPGTRLTVT.

This sequence joins TRBV9 and TRBJ2-2; D tentatively fits TRBD1 or TRBD2 (5 bases each). Germline CDR1 SGDLS, CDR2 YYNGEE. The length of the CDR3 is 17 residues. The ends were cut back, 3 bases at V and 0 bases at J, with 15 bases in the middle. CDR3 DNA: TGTGCCAGCAGCGGGGCCGGGGCACTCCCGAACACCGGGGAGCTGTTTTTT. Protein sequence: CASSGAGALPNTGELFF.

The CDR3, as DNA: TGTGCCAGTAAGGCACTAGCCAGCTCGGAAGAGCAGTTCTTC. Amino acid sequence: CASKALASSEEQFF. This rearrangement joins TRBV19 to TRBJ2-1; a possible D gene is TRBD2 (6 bases). Germline values: CDR1 LNHDA, CDR2 SQIVND (reference sequence). CDR3 length: 14 amino acids. The V end was cut by 7 bases, the J end by 10 bases, with 20 bases between.

The gene calls are TRBV6-6 and TRBJ1-4; 9 bases are shared with TRBD1. With V trimmed by 6 bases and J by 8 bases, 7 bases remained unmatched. The CDR3 covers 14 residues. CDR1 and CDR2 from the germline V gene are MNHNY and SVGAGI (reference sequence). DNA of the CDR3: TGTGCCAGCAGGTCACAGGGGGCGAGCGAAAAACTGTTTTTT. Its protein is CASRSQGASEKLFF.

The gene calls are TRBV6-5 and TRBJ2-5; no definite D call. V lost 4 bases to trimming and J lost 5 bases, with 8 bases between them. The CDR3 consists of 12 residues. CDR1 and CDR2 (germline): MNHEY, SVGAGI. CDR3 protein: CASSSSSETQYF. The CDR3 DNA sequence: TGTGCCAGCAGTTCGAGCTCGGAGACCCAGTACTTC.

This clone appeared a single time. This chain connects TRBV29-1 to TRBJ2-2; tentative D call: TRBD1 (6 bases). This CDR3 spans 13 amino acids. V lost 4 bases, J lost 4 bases, and 10 bases lay in between. Germline V CDR1 and CDR2: SQVTM, ANQGSEA. In nucleotides, the CDR3 is TGCAGCGTTGGCAGGGGTGGCACCGGGGAGCTGTTTTTT. This translates into CSVGRGGTGELFF.

The J gene is TRBJ2-7, the V gene TRBV10-3, with unresolved D. This CDR3 is 14 amino acids long. The germline gives CDR1 ENHRY, CDR2 SYGVKD. V was clipped by 4 bases and J by 2 bases, with 12 bases between them. Here the CDR3 reads CAISAGGSTYEQYF. Written as DNA, the CDR3 is TGTGCCATCAGTGCAGGCGGCTCTACCTACGAGCAGTACTTC.

The chain recombines TRBV28 with TRBJ2-7; the match to TRBD1 covers 12 bases. From germline, CDR1 is MDHEN and CDR2 SYDVKM. This CDR3 has 14 residues. After removal of 2 bases from V and 5 bases from J, the junction contained 1 base not matched to a gene. CDR3 DNA sequence: TGTGCCAGCAGTTTAGGGACAGGGGGCAACGAGCAGTACTTC. Its protein product is CASSLGTGGNEQYF.

This rearrangement joins TRBV11-2 to TRBJ2-3; no reliable D call. The CDR3 is made up of 15 amino acids. Trimming stripped 6 bases from V and 4 bases from J, with 17 bases between. Germline V gene lookup returns CDR1 SGHAT and CDR2 FQNNGV. The chain's CDR3 is CASRTWGSSADTQYF. The CDR3 nucleotides read TGTGCCAGCAGGACCTGGGGTTCCTCGGCAGATACGCAGTATTTT.

This chain links TRBV6-1 with TRBJ2-4; the D is unclear. Germline-derived CDR1 and CDR2 are MNHNS and SASEGT. Trimming took 5 bases from V and 7 from J, leaving 18 bases between them. The CDR3 loop spans 15 amino acids. CDR3 amino acids: CASSSWTDVRNIQYF. CDR3 DNA: TGTGCCAGCAGTTCCTGGACGGACGTTAGGAACATTCAGTACTTC.

The V and J genes are TRBV7-9 and TRBJ2-2; 8 nucleotides agree with TRBD1. V shed 3 bases, J shed 3 bases, and the junction held 15 bases outside the gene matches. Germline V gives CDR1 SEHNR, CDR2 FQNEAQ (reference sequence). The CDR3 covers 19 residues. The CDR3 region has the DNA TGTGCCAGCAGCTTCCTAATCATTACCACAGGGGGATACACCGGGGAGCTGTTTTTT. This translates into CASSFLIITTGGYTGELFF. The whole variable domain, filled in from reference TRBV7-9 and TRBJ2-2, reads DTGVSQNPRHKITKRGQNVTFRCDPISEHNRLYWYRQTLGQGPEFLTYFQNEAQLEKSRLLSDRFSAERPKGSFSTLEIQRTEQGDSAMYLCASSFLIITTGGYTGELFFGEGSRLTVL.

CDR3 in amino acids: CASSQSRSSNQPQHF. CDR3 DNA sequence: TGCGCCAGCAGTCAAAGCAGGTCCAGCAATCAGCCCCAGCATTTT. This chain uses TRBV23-1 with TRBJ1-5; D is unclear. TRBV23-1 carries the ORF label, with uncertain function. The CDR3 runs to 15 residues. Trimming removed 2 bases from V and 1 base from J, with 9 bases in between.

The chain employs TRBV10-1 and TRBJ2-7; D may be TRBD2 (5 bases). The V end was cut by 7 bases, the J end by 2 bases, with 30 bases between. This CDR3 is built from 19 residues. Germline CDR1 reads WNHNN; CDR2 reads SYGVQD (reference sequence). Here the CDR3 reads CASNKEEEWKVHFTYEQYF. The CDR3 DNA is TGCGCCAGCAATAAAGAGGAGGAGTGGAAAGTCCATTTCACCTACGAGCAGTACTTC.

The V and J genes are TRBV13 and TRBJ2-5, with D perhaps assigned TRBD1 or TRBD2 (5 bases each). The CDR3 runs 12 residues. V was trimmed by 8 bases and J by 2 bases, leaving 9 bases between them. Per germline, CDR1 PRHDT and CDR2 FYEKMQ (reference sequence). The CDR3 protein is CASGGPQETQYF. Written as DNA, the CDR3 is TGTGCCAGCGGGGGACCTCAAGAGACCCAGTACTTC.